The T cell receptor beta chain under discussion was sequenced for a study of shared clonotypes between healthy human individuals. CD45RO+ cells joined CCR7-negative CD45RA+ TemRA cells to form CD8 memory. Using immunoSEQ multiplex PCR, the repertoire was profiled, and TCRdb retains in-frame clones only, with some absent. The sample has 600,000 to 750,000 clones, roughly 87% seen once. Sequencing was performed on memory CD8+ T cells from PBMCs. Sample subset: CD45RO+ cells pooled with CCR7-negative TemRA cells. This sequence originates from a young man in good health. Some clones in this sample may be carry-over from other donors' samples.

CDR3 loop: CASSQGRTGGYEQYF. CDR3 in DNA: TGCGCCAGCAGCCAAGGTAGGACAGGGGGCTACGAGCAGTACTTC. The V call is TRBV4-1, the J call TRBJ2-7, with 10 bases identical to TRBD1. Germline CDR1 and CDR2: MGHRA and YSYEKL. The V gene end was trimmed by 1 base and the J gene end by 3 bases; junction bases not matched to a gene: 3. The CDR3 runs to 15 residues.